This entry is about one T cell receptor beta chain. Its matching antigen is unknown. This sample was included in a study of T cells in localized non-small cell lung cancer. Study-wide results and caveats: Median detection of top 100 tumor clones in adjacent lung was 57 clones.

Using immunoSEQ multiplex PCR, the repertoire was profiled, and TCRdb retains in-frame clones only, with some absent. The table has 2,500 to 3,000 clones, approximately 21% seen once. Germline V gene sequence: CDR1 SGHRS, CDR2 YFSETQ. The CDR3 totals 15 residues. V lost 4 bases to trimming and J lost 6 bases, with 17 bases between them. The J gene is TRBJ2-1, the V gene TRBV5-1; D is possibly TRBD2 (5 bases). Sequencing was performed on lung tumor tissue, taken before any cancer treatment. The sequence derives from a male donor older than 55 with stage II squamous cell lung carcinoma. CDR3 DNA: TGCGCCAGCAGCCCAGACGGGAAAACGGGCAATGAGCAGTTCTTC. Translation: CASSPDGKTGNEQFF. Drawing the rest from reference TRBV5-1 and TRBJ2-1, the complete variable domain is KAGVTQTPRYLIKTRGQQVTLSCSPISGHRSVSWYQQTPGQGLQFLFEYFSETQRNKGNFPGRFSGRQFSNSRSEMNVSTLELGDSALYLCASSPDGKTGNEQFFGPGTRLTVL.